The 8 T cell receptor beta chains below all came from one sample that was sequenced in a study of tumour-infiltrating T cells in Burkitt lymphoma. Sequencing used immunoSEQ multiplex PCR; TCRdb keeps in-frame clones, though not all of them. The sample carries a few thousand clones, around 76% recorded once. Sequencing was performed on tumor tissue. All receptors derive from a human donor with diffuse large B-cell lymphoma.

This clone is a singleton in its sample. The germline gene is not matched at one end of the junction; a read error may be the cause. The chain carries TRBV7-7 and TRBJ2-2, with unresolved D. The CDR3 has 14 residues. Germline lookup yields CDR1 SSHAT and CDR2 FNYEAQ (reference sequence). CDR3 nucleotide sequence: TGTGCTAGCAGAAAGGGTGCGAACACCGGGGAGCTGTTTTTT. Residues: CASRKGANTGELFF.

Here the CDR3 reads CASSDGQGNYGYTF. For the CDR3, the DNA is TGTGCCAGCAGTGACGGACAGGGTAACTATGGCTACACCTTC. This chain joins TRBV28 and TRBJ1-2, with TRBD1 matching 8 bases. In germline, CDR1 is MDHEN, CDR2 SYDVKM. The V segment lost 5 bases and the J segment 1 base; nucleotides outside the gene matches: 3. The CDR3 contains 14 residues.

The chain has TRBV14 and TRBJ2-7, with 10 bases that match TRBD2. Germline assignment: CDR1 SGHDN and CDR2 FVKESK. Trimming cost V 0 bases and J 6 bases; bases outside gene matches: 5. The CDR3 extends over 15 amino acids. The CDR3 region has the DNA TGTGCCAGCAGCCAAGATTGGCTAGCGGGGGCCGAGCAGTACTTC. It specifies CASSQDWLAGAEQYF.

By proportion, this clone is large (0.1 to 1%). CDR3 sequence: CASSREAEAFF. For the CDR3, the DNA is TGTGCCAGCAGCCGGGAGGCTGAAGCTTTCTTT. J is TRBJ1-1 and V is TRBV5-5; D gene ambiguous. The CDR3 has 11 amino acids. With 4 bases removed from V and 6 bases from J, the gap between germline ends came to 7 bases. Germline V lookup: CDR1 SGHKS, CDR2 YYEKEE (reference sequence).

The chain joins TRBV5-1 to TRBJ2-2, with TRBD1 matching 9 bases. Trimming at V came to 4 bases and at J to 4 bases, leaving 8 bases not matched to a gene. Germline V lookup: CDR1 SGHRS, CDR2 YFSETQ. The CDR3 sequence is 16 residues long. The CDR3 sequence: CASSPEGTGLTGELFF. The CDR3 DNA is TGCGCCAGCAGCCCGGAGGGGACAGGGCTCACCGGGGAGCTGTTTTTT. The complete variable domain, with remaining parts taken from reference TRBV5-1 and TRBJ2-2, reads KAGVTQTPRYLIKTRGQQVTLSCSPISGHRSVSWYQQTPGQGLQFLFEYFSETQRNKGNFPGRFSGRQFSNSRSEMNVSTLELGDSALYLCASSPEGTGLTGELFFGEGSRLTVL.

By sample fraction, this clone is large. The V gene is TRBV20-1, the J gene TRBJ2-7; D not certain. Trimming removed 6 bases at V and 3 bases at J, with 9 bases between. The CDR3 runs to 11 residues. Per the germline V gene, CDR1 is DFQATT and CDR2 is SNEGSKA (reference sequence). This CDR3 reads CSAPRDYEQYF. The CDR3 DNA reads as TGCAGTGCGCCCAGAGACTACGAGCAGTACTTC.

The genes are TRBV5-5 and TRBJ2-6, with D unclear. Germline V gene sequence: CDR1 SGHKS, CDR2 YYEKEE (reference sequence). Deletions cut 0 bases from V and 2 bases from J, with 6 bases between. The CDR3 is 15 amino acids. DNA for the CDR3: TGTGCCAGCAGCTTGGCATCTACTGGGGCCAACGTCCTGACTTTC. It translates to CASSLASTGANVLTF.

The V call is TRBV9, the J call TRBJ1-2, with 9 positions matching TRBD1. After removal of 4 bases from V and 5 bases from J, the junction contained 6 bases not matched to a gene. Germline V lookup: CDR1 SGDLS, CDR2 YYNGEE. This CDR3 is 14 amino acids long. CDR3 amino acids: CASSPADRGYGYTF. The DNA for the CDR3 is TGTGCCAGCAGCCCAGCGGACAGGGGATATGGCTACACCTTC.